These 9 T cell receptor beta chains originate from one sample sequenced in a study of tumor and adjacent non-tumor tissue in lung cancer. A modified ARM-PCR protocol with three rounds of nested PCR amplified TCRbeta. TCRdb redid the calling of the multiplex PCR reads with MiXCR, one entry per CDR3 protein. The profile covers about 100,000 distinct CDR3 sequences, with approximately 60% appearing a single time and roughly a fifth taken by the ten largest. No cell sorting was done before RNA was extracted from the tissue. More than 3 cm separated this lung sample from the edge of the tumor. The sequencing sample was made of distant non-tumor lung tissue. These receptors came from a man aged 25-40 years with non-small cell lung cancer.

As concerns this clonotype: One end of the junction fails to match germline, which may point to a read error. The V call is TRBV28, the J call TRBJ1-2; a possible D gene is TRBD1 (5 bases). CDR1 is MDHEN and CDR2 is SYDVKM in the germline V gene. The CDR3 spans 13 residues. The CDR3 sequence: CASRDDSNYGYTF. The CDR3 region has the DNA TGTGCCAGCAGGGACGACAGCAACTATGGTTACACCTTC.

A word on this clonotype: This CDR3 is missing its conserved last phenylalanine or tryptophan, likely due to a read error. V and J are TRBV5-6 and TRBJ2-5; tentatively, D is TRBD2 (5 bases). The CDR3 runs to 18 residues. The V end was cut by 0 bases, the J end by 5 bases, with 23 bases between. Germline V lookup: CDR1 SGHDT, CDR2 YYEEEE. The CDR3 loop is CASSLVPAGFRASETQYY. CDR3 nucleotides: TGTGCCAGCAGCTTGGTCCCGGCGGGTTTCCGAGCCTCGGAGACCCAGTACTAC.

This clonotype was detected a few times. This chain's CDR3 is CSARRRLGQDNSPLHF. CDR3 sequence (DNA): TGCAGTGCTAGACGCCGACTGGGACAGGATAATTCACCCCTCCACTTT. The V call is TRBV20-1, the J call TRBJ1-6, with 8 nucleotides matching TRBD1. After removal of 2 bases from V and 5 bases from J, the junction contained 8 bases not matched to a gene. Germline V CDR1 and CDR2: DFQATT, SNEGSKA (reference sequence). This CDR3 comprises 16 residues.

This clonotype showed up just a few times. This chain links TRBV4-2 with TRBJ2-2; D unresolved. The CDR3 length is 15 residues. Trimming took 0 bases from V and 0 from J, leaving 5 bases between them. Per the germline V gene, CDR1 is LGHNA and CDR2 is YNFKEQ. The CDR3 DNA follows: TGTGCCAGCAGCCAAGACAGGTCGAACACCGGGGAGCTGTTTTTT. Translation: CASSQDRSNTGELFF.

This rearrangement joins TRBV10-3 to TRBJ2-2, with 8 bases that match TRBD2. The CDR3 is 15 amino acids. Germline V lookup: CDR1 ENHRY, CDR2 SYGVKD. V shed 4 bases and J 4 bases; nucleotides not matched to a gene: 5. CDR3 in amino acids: CAISVLAGSTGELFF. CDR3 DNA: TGTGCCATCAGTGTGCTAGCGGGTAGCACCGGGGAGCTGTTTTTT.

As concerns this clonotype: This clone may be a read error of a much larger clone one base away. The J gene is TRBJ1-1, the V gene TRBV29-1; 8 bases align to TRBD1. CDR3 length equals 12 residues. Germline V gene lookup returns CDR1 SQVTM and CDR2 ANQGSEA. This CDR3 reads CSVAGGNIEAFF. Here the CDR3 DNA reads TGCAGCGTTGCAGGGGGCAACATTGAAGCTTTCTTT.

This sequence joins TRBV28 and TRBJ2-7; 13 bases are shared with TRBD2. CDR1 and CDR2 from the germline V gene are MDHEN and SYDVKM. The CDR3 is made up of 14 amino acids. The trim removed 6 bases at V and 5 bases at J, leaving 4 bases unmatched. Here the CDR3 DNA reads TGTGCCAGCAGCGTCGGACTAGCGGGAGACGAGCAGTACTTC. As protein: CASSVGLAGDEQYF.

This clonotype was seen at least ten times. The CDR3 sequence is CASSPRTGGSYEQYF. In nucleotides, the CDR3 is TGTGCCAGCAGTCCCCGTACGGGAGGATCCTACGAGCAGTACTTC. This chain connects TRBV6-1 to TRBJ2-7; 7 bases map to TRBD2. J gave up 1 base and V 5 bases, and 8 bases lay outside the gene matches. CDR3 length: 15 residues. Germline CDR1 MNHNS, CDR2 SASEGT.

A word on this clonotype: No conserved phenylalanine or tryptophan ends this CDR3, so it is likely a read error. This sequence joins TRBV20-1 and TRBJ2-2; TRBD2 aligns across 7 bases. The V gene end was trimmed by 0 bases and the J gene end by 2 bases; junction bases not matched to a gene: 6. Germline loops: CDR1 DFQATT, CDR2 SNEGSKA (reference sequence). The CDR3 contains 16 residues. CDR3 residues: CSARDEKRGNTGELFY. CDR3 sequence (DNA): TGCAGTGCTAGAGATGAAAAGCGGGGTAACACCGGGGAGCTGTTTTAC.